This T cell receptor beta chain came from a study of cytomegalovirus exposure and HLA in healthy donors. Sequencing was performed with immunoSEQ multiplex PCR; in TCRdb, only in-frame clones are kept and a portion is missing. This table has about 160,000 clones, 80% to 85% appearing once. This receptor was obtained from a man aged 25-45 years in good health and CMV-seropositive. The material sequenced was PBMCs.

The CDR3 DNA follows: TGTGCCAGCAGCTTCATTCCGGGACTAGCGGGATCCTACGAGCAGTACTTC. Amino acid sequence: CASSFIPGLAGSYEQYF. The V call is TRBV11-2, the J call TRBJ2-7; TRBD2 matches at 13 bases. Germline V gives CDR1 SGHAT, CDR2 FQNNGV. V was clipped by 3 bases and J by 1 base; unmatched bases: 6. CDR3 size: 17 residues.